The next 9 T cell receptor beta chains were all read from a single sample in a study of shared clonotypes between healthy human individuals. The table came from immunoSEQ multiplex PCR; TCRdb's copy has only in-frame clones and leaves some out. The data show approximately 2.5 million clones, approximately 90% seen once. What was sequenced was naive CD4+ T cells sorted from blood. Regarding subset: CD45RA+ positively selected. Receptors were obtained from a man younger than 35 in good health.

The chain recombines TRBV2 with TRBJ1-6, with 7 bases identical to TRBD1. V was pared by 3 bases and J by 9 bases, with 8 bases of the junction left unmatched. The germline V gene encodes CDR1 SNHLY and CDR2 FYNNEI. The CDR3 runs 15 residues. The DNA for the CDR3 is TGTGCCAGCAGTGACGGGAGGGGGCTCGGTTCACCCCTCCACTTT. It is translated as CASSDGRGLGSPLHF.

V is TRBV2 and J is TRBJ1-4, with D possibly being TRBD1 (6 bases). Trimming removed 5 bases from V and 8 bases from J, with 15 bases in between. The CDR3 totals 14 residues. Germline assignment: CDR1 SNHLY and CDR2 FYNNEI. CDR3 nucleotides: TGTGCCAGCAGTATGGGGGGGCTTAAAGAAAAACTGTTTTTT. This sequence encodes CASSMGGLKEKLFF.

The chain is built from TRBV23-1 and TRBJ1-1; 7 bases are shared with TRBD1. TRBV23-1 is an ORF for which the function is uncertain. The CDR3 extends over 15 amino acids. The J segment lost 0 bases and the V segment lost 7 bases, leaving 8 bases of the junction unmatched. Written as DNA, the CDR3 is TGCGCCAGCAACCCTGGACAGGTACTGAACACTGAAGCTTTCTTT. This encodes CASNPGQVLNTEAFF.

J is TRBJ2-7 and V is TRBV5-6; no firm D call. Trimming removed 0 bases from V and 1 base from J, with 11 bases in between. Germline assignment: CDR1 SGHDT and CDR2 YYEEEE. The CDR3 extends over 15 amino acids. As DNA, the CDR3 is TGTGCCAGCAGCTTGGTCTTTGACATTTCCTACGAGCAGTACTTC. Its protein is CASSLVFDISYEQYF.

The chain carries TRBV6-1 and TRBJ2-4, with TRBD1 matching over 9 bases. The CDR3 runs 14 residues. Germline-derived CDR1 and CDR2 are MNHNS and SASEGT. V lost 7 bases to trimming and J lost 8 bases; unmatched junction nucleotides: 9. The CDR3, as DNA: TGTGCCAGCACCGACAGGGGGGGACAGTACATTCAGTACTTC. It encodes CASTDRGGQYIQYF.

The V and J genes are TRBV7-3 and TRBJ2-7; D may correspond to TRBD1 or TRBD2 (5 bases each). With 6 bases removed from V and 2 bases from J, the gap between germline ends came to 11 bases. Germline assignment: CDR1 SGHTA and CDR2 FQGTGA. CDR3 length: 13 residues. CDR3 nucleotide sequence: TGTGCCAGCAGTTGGGACGGTGCCTACGAGCAGTACTTC. Protein: CASSWDGAYEQYF.

This rearrangement joins TRBV5-1 to TRBJ1-6; the D is unclear. Germline-derived CDR1 and CDR2 are SGHRS and YFSETQ. The CDR3 is made up of 16 amino acids. V lost 4 bases and J lost 6, with 17 bases in between. For the CDR3, the DNA is TGCGCCAGCAGCCCCCTCGGCATAGCGGGTAATTCACCCCTCCACTTT. Translation gives CASSPLGIAGNSPLHF.

V is TRBV5-1 and J is TRBJ1-5; 7 nucleotides agree with TRBD1. The junction had 13 bases not matched to a gene; V was cut back by 4 bases and J by 3 bases. Germline lookup yields CDR1 SGHRS and CDR2 YFSETQ. CDR3 size: 17 residues. CDR3 in amino acids: CASSPTTGMVTNQPQHF. The CDR3 region has the DNA TGCGCCAGCAGCCCCACGACAGGGATGGTTACCAATCAGCCCCAGCATTTT.

This clone was counted a few times. CDR3 coding DNA: TGCAGCGTCGCCGTCTTGGCACAGAACACTGAAGCTTTCTTT. It is translated as CSVAVLAQNTEAFF. The rearrangement joins TRBV29-1 to TRBJ1-1; no definite D call. The germline V and J ends were trimmed by 6 bases and 1 base, with 15 bases remaining between them. This CDR3 is 14 amino acids long. Germline CDR1 SQVTM, CDR2 ANQGSEA.